Each of the 20 T cell receptor beta chains below was sequenced from the same sample in a study of technical replicates of blood from several donors. This table comes from immunoSEQ multiplex PCR, and its TCRdb copy is limited to in-frame clones, with some not included. The repertoire has around 76,000 clones, roughly nine tenths of them found once; the top ten carry 0.25%. Sequenced sample: T cells isolated from PBMCs. These TCRs come from a human donor in good health.

DNA of the CDR3: TGTGCCACCAGCAGTGGGGTGATGGGGGGGGCCCAGCATTTT. It is translated as CATSSGVMGGAQHF. This chain uses TRBV15 with TRBJ1-5; D possibly corresponds to TRBD1 (5 bases). Germline CDR1 and CDR2: LNHNV and YYDKDF (reference sequence). The CDR3 spans 14 residues. Trimming left V 3 bases short and J 11 bases short, with 17 bases between.

J is TRBJ1-4 and V is TRBV5-1; TRBD1 is a possible D gene (5 bases). The germline V gene encodes CDR1 SGHRS and CDR2 YFSETQ. The CDR3 extends over 14 amino acids. The ends were cut back, 4 bases at V and 2 bases at J, with 9 bases in the middle. Here the CDR3 reads CASSAGRTNEKLFF. DNA for the CDR3: TGCGCCAGCAGCGCAGGGAGGACTAATGAAAAACTGTTTTTT.

This CDR3 is CAISESADRVEDTQYF. The CDR3 coding sequence is TGTGCCATCAGTGAGTCAGCTGACAGGGTGGAAGATACGCAGTATTTT. The chain recombines TRBV10-3 with TRBJ2-3, with 7 bases identical to TRBD1. With V trimmed by 0 bases and J by 5 bases, 8 bases remained unmatched. The V gene's germline CDR1 is ENHRY and CDR2 SYGVKD. The CDR3 is 16 residues long.

V usage is TRBV7-9 and J usage is TRBJ1-2; D may be TRBD1 (5 bases). Deletions cut 11 bases from V and 7 bases from J, with 23 bases between. This CDR3 region has 14 residues. In germline, CDR1 is SEHNR, CDR2 FQNEAQ (reference sequence). CDR3 sequence (DNA): TGTGCCGTAAGGGAGGGTACAGGATTTGGTGGCTACACCTTC. Its protein is CAVREGTGFGGYTF.

J is TRBJ1-1 and V is TRBV5-4, with TRBD1 matching 7 bases. This CDR3 region has 17 residues. Unmatched junction bases numbered 18, after V lost 4 bases and J lost 6 bases. Germline V gene data show CDR1 as SGHNT and CDR2 as YYREEE (reference sequence). The CDR3 DNA sequence: TGTGCCAGCAGCCTCCCGACAGGGTGGGCGCTAGGGTCTGAAGCTTTCTTT. Translating gives CASSLPTGWALGSEAFF.

The chain is built from TRBV5-4 and TRBJ1-2, with 7 bases that match TRBD1. From germline, CDR1 is SGHNT and CDR2 YYREEE (reference sequence). This CDR3 comprises 14 residues. Trimming at V came to 6 bases and at J to 4 bases, leaving 9 bases not matched to a gene. CDR3: CASTLQGGGYGYTF. The CDR3 nucleotides are TGTGCCAGCACGCTTCAGGGGGGCGGCTATGGCTACACCTTC. Based on the CDR3 plus reference TRBV5-4 and TRBJ1-2, the full variable domain is ETGVTQSPTHLIKTRGQQVTLRCSSQSGHNTVSWYQQALGQGPQFIFQYYREEENGRGNFPPRFSGLQFPNYSSELNVNALELDDSALYLCASTLQGGGYGYTFGSGTRLTVV.

The chain has TRBV10-3 and TRBJ1-2; 8 bases agree with TRBD1. Germline CDR1 reads ENHRY; CDR2 reads SYGVKD. Trimming at V came to 4 bases and at J to 8 bases, leaving 21 bases not matched to a gene. CDR3 size: 18 residues. The CDR3 DNA follows: TGTGCCATCAGTGGGCTATCCCCAAGGACAGGGTTGGAAAAGGGCTACACCTTC. As protein: CAISGLSPRTGLEKGYTF.

This chain connects TRBV5-4 to TRBJ1-2; D call uncertain. V was clipped by 2 bases and J by 8 bases, with 10 bases between them. Germline V lookup: CDR1 SGHNT, CDR2 YYREEE (reference sequence). The CDR3 spans 12 residues. CDR3 in amino acids: CASSFITGGYTF. The CDR3 DNA follows: TGTGCCAGCAGCTTTATTACGGGAGGCTACACCTTC.

The V gene is TRBV19, the J gene TRBJ2-1, with TRBD2 matching over 14 bases. Trimming at V came to 4 bases and at J to 8 bases, leaving 4 bases not matched to a gene. Germline V lookup: CDR1 LNHDA, CDR2 SQIVND (reference sequence). The CDR3 loop spans 15 amino acids. In nucleotides, the CDR3 is TGTGCCAGTAGTAGCGGGACTAGCGGGAGAGATGAGCAGTTCTTC. Amino acids: CASSSGTSGRDEQFF.

This clone was seen just once. The gene calls are TRBV4-1 and TRBJ1-5; TRBD1 is a possible D gene (6 bases). The CDR3 extends over 18 amino acids. The V end lost 3 bases, the J end lost 9 bases, and 27 bases lay between the germline ends. Germline lookup yields CDR1 MGHRA and CDR2 YSYEKL. The CDR3 DNA is TGCGCCAGCAGCCACGGCGCCGGGGGGGGCCGTCAGTGGGGGCCCCAGCATTTT. Protein: CASSHGAGGGRQWGPQHF.

The gene calls are TRBV6-5 and TRBJ1-1, with D possibly TRBD1 on 5 matching bases. Deletions cut 6 bases from V and 5 bases from J, with 13 bases between. Germline V gives CDR1 MNHEY, CDR2 SVGAGI. The CDR3 is 13 residues long. CDR3 sequence (DNA): TGTGCCAGCAGGTTCGGGGGGGGAACTGAAGCTTTCTTT. Translation: CASRFGGGTEAFF.

J is TRBJ1-4 and V is TRBV29-1, with TRBD1 matching over 8 bases. V lost 7 bases to trimming and J lost 13 bases; unmatched junction nucleotides: 17. The CDR3 runs 14 residues. Germline CDR1 is SQVTM and CDR2 is ANQGSEA. This CDR3 reads CSAGQGLGAEGLFF. In DNA form, the CDR3 reads TGCAGCGCAGGACAGGGTTTGGGGGCCGAGGGACTGTTTTTT.

The rearrangement uses TRBV29-1 and TRBJ1-2; no clear D. The CDR3 sequence is 13 residues long. The germline V gene has CDR1 SQVTM and CDR2 ANQGSEA. V was shortened by 6 bases and J by 1 base, with 12 bases between the two germline ends. The chain's CDR3 is CSVLPQINYGYTF. The DNA of the CDR3 is TGCAGCGTCCTTCCACAGATTAACTATGGCTACACCTTC.

This sequence joins TRBV25-1 and TRBJ1-1, with D tentatively TRBD1 (6 bases). Germline loops: CDR1 MGHDK, CDR2 SYGVNS. CDR3 length equals 15 residues. With 2 bases removed from V and 1 base from J, the gap between germline ends came to 11 bases. The CDR3 here is CASSELLGANTEAFF. CDR3 bases: TGTGCCAGCAGTGAACTTCTGGGGGCGAACACTGAAGCTTTCTTT.

The rearrangement links TRBV29-1 to TRBJ2-5; D gene ambiguous. V dropped 4 bases and J dropped 2 bases, with 8 bases sitting between them. The CDR3 extends over 12 amino acids. Germline loops: CDR1 SQVTM, CDR2 ANQGSEA. The CDR3 DNA follows: TGCAGCGTTGGATCAGTTCAAGAGACCCAGTACTTC. This codes for CSVGSVQETQYF.

The rearrangement joins TRBV5-1 to TRBJ2-1, with 8 bases matching TRBD2. Germline V CDR1 and CDR2: SGHRS, YFSETQ. The CDR3 sequence is 15 residues long. J lost 2 bases, V lost 6 bases, and 7 bases had no gene match. The CDR3 here is CASNLAGHPYNEQFF. Written as DNA, the CDR3 is TGCGCCAGCAACTTAGCGGGACACCCCTACAATGAGCAGTTCTTC.

The genes are TRBV9 and TRBJ1-1; 12 nucleotides agree with TRBD1. Germline assignment: CDR1 SGDLS and CDR2 YYNGEE. The V gene end was trimmed by 4 bases and the J gene end by 4 bases; junction bases not matched to a gene: 14. The CDR3 contains 18 residues. The CDR3 DNA reads TGTGCCAGCAGCCCCCCTCCGGGACAGGGGGCTAAGGGCACTGAAGCTTTCTTT. It yields the protein CASSPPPGQGAKGTEAFF.

The chain recombines TRBV2 with TRBJ1-1, with D hard to call. V lost 7 bases to trimming and J lost 1 base, with 10 bases between them. CDR1 SNHLY and CDR2 FYNNEI come from the germline V gene. The CDR3 has 13 residues. DNA for the CDR3: TGTGCCAGCAAAAAAAACAAGAACACTGAAGCTTTCTTT. Amino acids: CASKKNKNTEAFF.

The chain joins TRBV29-1 to TRBJ2-7, with 8 bases identical to TRBD1. This CDR3 is 12 amino acids long. The germline gives CDR1 SQVTM, CDR2 ANQGSEA. V was pared by 6 bases and J by 6 bases, with 7 bases of the junction left unmatched. The CDR3 is CSVRTGQSEQYF. The CDR3 DNA sequence: TGCAGCGTCAGGACAGGGCAGTCCGAGCAGTACTTC.

The chain combines TRBV7-2 with TRBJ1-1; D is possibly TRBD1 (6 bases). Germline V gives CDR1 SGHTA, CDR2 FQGNSA. V dropped 4 bases and J dropped 10 bases, with 19 bases sitting between them. The length of the CDR3 is 14 residues. In DNA, the CDR3 is TGTGCCAGCAGCTATGTCACTCACGAAGGGGGAGCTTTCTTT. It yields the protein CASSYVTHEGGAFF.